The sequence of this TCR beta chain was determined in a study of blood T cell repertoires in COVID-19. Across the whole study: COVID-19 samples collected from the United States, Italy and Spain covered acute and convalescent phases.

Generated by immunoSEQ multiplex PCR, the TCRdb table keeps only in-frame clones and is missing some. The profile shows 78,000 or so clones, about 83% of them singletons. The CDR3 is made up of 13 amino acids. Germline V lookup: CDR1 MDHEN, CDR2 SYDVKM. V gave up 10 bases and J gave up 7 bases; unmatched junction bases: 7. The clonotype was recovered from a human donor in a cohort sampled during active COVID-19. Sequencing used peripheral blood. The chain carries TRBV28 and TRBJ2-2; 9 positions agree with TRBD1. As DNA, the CDR3 is TGTGCCATAAGGGACAGGGAGGACGGGGAGCTGTTTTTT. It codes for CAIRDREDGELFF.